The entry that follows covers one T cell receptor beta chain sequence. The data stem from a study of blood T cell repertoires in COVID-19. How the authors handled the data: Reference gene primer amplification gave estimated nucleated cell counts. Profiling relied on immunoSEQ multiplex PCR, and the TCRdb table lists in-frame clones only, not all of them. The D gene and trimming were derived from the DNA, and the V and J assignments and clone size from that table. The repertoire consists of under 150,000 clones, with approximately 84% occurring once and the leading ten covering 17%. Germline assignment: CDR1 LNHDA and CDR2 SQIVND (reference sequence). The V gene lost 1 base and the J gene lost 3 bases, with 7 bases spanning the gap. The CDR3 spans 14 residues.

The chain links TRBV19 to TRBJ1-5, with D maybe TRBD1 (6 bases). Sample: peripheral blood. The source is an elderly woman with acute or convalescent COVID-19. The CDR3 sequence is CASSIAGDNQPQHF. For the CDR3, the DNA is TGTGCCAGTAGTATAGCAGGGGACAATCAGCCCCAGCATTTT.